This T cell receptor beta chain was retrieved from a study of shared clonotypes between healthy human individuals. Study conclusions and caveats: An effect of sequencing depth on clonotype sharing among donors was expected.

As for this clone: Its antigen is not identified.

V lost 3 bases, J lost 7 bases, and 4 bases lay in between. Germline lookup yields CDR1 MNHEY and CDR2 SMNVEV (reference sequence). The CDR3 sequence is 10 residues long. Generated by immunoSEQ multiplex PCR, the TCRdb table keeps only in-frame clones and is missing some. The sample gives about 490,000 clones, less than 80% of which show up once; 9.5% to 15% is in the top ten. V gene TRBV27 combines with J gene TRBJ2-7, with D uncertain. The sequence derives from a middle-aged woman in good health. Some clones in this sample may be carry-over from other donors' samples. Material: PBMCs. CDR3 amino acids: CASSLREQYF. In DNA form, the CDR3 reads TGTGCCAGCAGTTTGAGGGAGCAGTACTTC.